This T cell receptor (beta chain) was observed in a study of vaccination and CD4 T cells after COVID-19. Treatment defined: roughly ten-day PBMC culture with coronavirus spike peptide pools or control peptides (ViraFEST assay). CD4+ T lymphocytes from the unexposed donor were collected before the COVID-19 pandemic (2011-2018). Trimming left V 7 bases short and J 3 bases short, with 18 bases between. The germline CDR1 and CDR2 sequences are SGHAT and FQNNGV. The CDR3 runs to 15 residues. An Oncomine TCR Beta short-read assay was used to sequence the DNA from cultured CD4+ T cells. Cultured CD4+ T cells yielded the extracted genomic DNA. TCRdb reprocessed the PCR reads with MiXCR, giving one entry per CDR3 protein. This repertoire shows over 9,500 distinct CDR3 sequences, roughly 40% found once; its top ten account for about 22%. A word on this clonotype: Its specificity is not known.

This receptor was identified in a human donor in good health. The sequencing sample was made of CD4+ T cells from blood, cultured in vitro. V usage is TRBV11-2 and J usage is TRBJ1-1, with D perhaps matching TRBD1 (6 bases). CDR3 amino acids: CASTPGGTGYTEAFF. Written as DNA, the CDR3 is TGTGCCAGCACCCCCGGGGGAACAGGGTACACTGAAGCTTTCTTT. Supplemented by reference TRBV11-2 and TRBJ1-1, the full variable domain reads EAGVAQSPRYKIIEKRQSVAFWCNPISGHATLYWYQQILGQGPKLLIQFQNNGVVDDSQLPKDRFSAERLKGVDSTLKIQPAKLEDSAVYLCASTPGGTGYTEAFFGQGTRLTVV.